These 20 T cell receptor beta chains share one sample of origin, sequenced in a study of blood T cell repertoires in COVID-19. Assay used: immunoSEQ multiplex PCR; TCRdb lists only in-frame clones, some missing. The profile shows roughly 40,000 clones, 85% to 95% of them singletons. The source material was peripheral blood. The receptors come from a human donor in a cohort sampled during active COVID-19.

This clone was picked up one time. The J gene is TRBJ1-1, the V gene TRBV5-1; D is perhaps TRBD1 (6 bases). The CDR3 runs to 13 residues. Germline values: CDR1 SGHRS, CDR2 YFSETQ. The V end lost 2 bases, the J end lost 4 bases, and 9 bases lay between the germline ends. The CDR3 loop is CASSLQGSTEAFF. The CDR3 DNA reads as TGCGCCAGCAGCTTACAGGGATCCACTGAAGCTTTCTTT.

The chain has TRBV12-5 and TRBJ2-3; D is perhaps TRBD2 (5 bases). The CDR3 runs to 14 residues. Germline V gives CDR1 LGHNT, CDR2 FRNRAP. V was cut by 7 bases and J by 4 bases, with 15 bases left in between. The CDR3 DNA reads TGTGCTAGTGCCGCCCCGGGGTGGCCAGATACGCAGTATTTT. Protein sequence: CASAAPGWPDTQYF.

The chain links TRBV2 to TRBJ2-7; 11 bases are a match to TRBD2. Germline V gives CDR1 SNHLY, CDR2 FYNNEI. The CDR3 totals 14 residues. The ends lost 7 bases at V and 0 bases at J; junction bases unmatched: 2. The DNA of the CDR3 is TGTGCCAGCATAGGGACTAGCGGCTCCTACGAGCAGTACTTC. It encodes CASIGTSGSYEQYF.

This clone was detected only once. The rearrangement uses TRBV6-5 and TRBJ2-1; 8 positions agree with TRBD2. V lost 6 bases to trimming and J lost 6 bases; unmatched junction nucleotides: 10. Germline V gene sequence: CDR1 MNHEY, CDR2 SVGAGI. This CDR3 is built from 15 residues. In nucleotides, the CDR3 is TGTGCCAGCAGCCACCGTAGCGGGATCGGCAATGAGCAGTTCTTC. Translating gives CASSHRSGIGNEQFF.

The V and J genes are TRBV7-2 and TRBJ2-3; maybe TRBD1 (5 bases). The CDR3 covers 14 residues. Trimming pared 6 bases from V and 2 bases from J, leaving 12 bases between. The germline CDR1 and CDR2 sequences are SGHTA and FQGNSA. The CDR3, as DNA: TGTGCCAGCAGGGGGCGGATGAACACAGATACGCAGTATTTT. Translation gives CASRGRMNTDTQYF.

As DNA, the CDR3 is TGTGCCAGCACTAGCGGGGGAATGGACGAGCAGTACTTC. This sequence encodes CASTSGGMDEQYF. The chain combines TRBV9 with TRBJ2-7, with 10 bases that match TRBD2. V dropped 6 bases and J dropped 5; count of bases not matched to a gene: 5. Germline lookup yields CDR1 SGDLS and CDR2 YYNGEE. The CDR3 contains 13 residues.

The chain joins TRBV19 to TRBJ1-1, with a tentative D call TRBD1 (5 bases). V was clipped by 0 bases and J by 6 bases, with 11 bases between them. Germline loops: CDR1 LNHDA, CDR2 SQIVND (reference sequence). The CDR3 runs to 14 residues. CDR3 in DNA: TGTGCCAGTAGTATAGACAGGGTGGTCGCTGAAGCTTTCTTT. Protein: CASSIDRVVAEAFF.

The J gene is TRBJ1-2, the V gene TRBV29-1; D is ambiguous. The V end was cut by 0 bases, the J end by 3 bases, with 14 bases between. Germline V gives CDR1 SQVTM, CDR2 ANQGSEA. This CDR3 is built from 15 residues. This chain's CDR3 is CSVEDEAHGDYGYTF. The CDR3 coding sequence is TGCAGCGTTGAAGATGAAGCCCACGGAGACTATGGCTACACCTTC.

The chain joins TRBV6-2 or TRBV6-3 to TRBJ2-3; a weak D match, TRBD2 (6 bases). This CDR3 has 16 amino acids. Trimming removed 4 bases from V and 4 bases from J, with 18 bases in between. Germline CDR1 reads MNHEY; CDR2 reads SVGEGT. The CDR3 reads CASSLEGREVSDTQYF. The CDR3 nucleotides read TGTGCCAGCAGTTTAGAGGGCAGGGAGGTATCAGATACGCAGTATTTT.

The V and J genes are TRBV9 and TRBJ2-1; possibly TRBD2 for D (6 bases). Germline loops: CDR1 SGDLS, CDR2 YYNGEE. Deletions cut 6 bases from V and 7 bases from J, with 14 bases between. This CDR3 region has 13 residues. CDR3 amino acids: CASTPPGENEQFF. The CDR3 DNA sequence: TGTGCCAGCACCCCGCCGGGGGAAAATGAGCAGTTCTTC. The full variable domain, with the rest looked up from reference TRBV9 and TRBJ2-1, is DSGVTQTPKHLITATGQRVTLRCSPRSGDLSVYWYQQSLDQGLQFLIQYYNGEERAKGNILERFSAQQFPDLHSELNLSSLELGDSALYFCASTPPGENEQFFGPGTRLTVL.

Here the CDR3 DNA reads TGTGCCAGCAGCGTAGGGGCTAGCGGGAGTGAAGAGCAGTTCTTC. It specifies CASSVGASGSEEQFF. This chain connects TRBV9 to TRBJ2-1, with 10 bases fitting TRBD2. Germline V gives CDR1 SGDLS, CDR2 YYNGEE. The length of the CDR3 is 15 residues. V gave up 0 bases and J gave up 10 bases; unmatched junction bases: 7. The full variable domain, completed using reference TRBV9 and TRBJ2-1, is DSGVTQTPKHLITATGQRVTLRCSPRSGDLSVYWYQQSLDQGLQFLIQYYNGEERAKGNILERFSAQQFPDLHSELNLSSLELGDSALYFCASSVGASGSEEQFFGPGTRLTVL.

CDR3 coding DNA: TGTGCCAGCAGCTTAAAGGATTCAGGGGGAAATGGCTACACCTTC. Its translation: CASSLKDSGGNGYTF. The chain couples TRBV7-2 to TRBJ1-2; TRBD1 aligns across 7 bases. Trimming cost V 2 bases and J 6 bases; bases outside gene matches: 9. Per germline, CDR1 SGHTA and CDR2 FQGNSA. The CDR3 totals 15 residues.

A few counts support this clone. This chain links TRBV4-2 with TRBJ2-7, with 11 bases that match TRBD2. V lost 3 bases to trimming and J lost 6 bases; unmatched junction nucleotides: 10. Germline assignment: CDR1 LGHNA and CDR2 YNFKEQ. The CDR3 runs to 16 residues. CDR3 bases: TGTGCCAGCAGCCAGGATGCTAGCGGGGGGCCCGGCGAGCAGTACTTC. It encodes CASSQDASGGPGEQYF.

V gene TRBV2 combines with J gene TRBJ1-2; 10 bases fit TRBD1. From germline, CDR1 is SNHLY and CDR2 FYNNEI. V lost 5 bases and J lost 8; bases outside the gene matches: 2. The CDR3 is 12 amino acids. The CDR3 loop is CASSWDRGGYTF. The CDR3 nucleotides are TGTGCCAGCAGTTGGGACAGGGGAGGCTACACCTTC.

This rearrangement joins TRBV9 to TRBJ1-3; D possibly corresponds to TRBD1 (6 bases). Trimming pared 0 bases from V and 2 bases from J, leaving 12 bases between. The CDR3 runs 16 residues. CDR1 SGDLS and CDR2 YYNGEE come from the germline V gene. The CDR3 DNA reads TGTGCCAGCAGCGTAGATTCGGGGGGCACTGGAAACACCATATATTTT. It is translated as CASSVDSGGTGNTIYF.

The rearrangement joins TRBV9 to TRBJ1-2; possibly TRBD1 for D (5 bases). The CDR3 has 13 residues. The ends were cut back, 2 bases at V and 4 bases at J, with 9 bases in the middle. Germline assignment: CDR1 SGDLS and CDR2 YYNGEE. This CDR3 reads CASSVQGSYGYTF. In nucleotides, the CDR3 is TGTGCCAGCAGCGTTCAGGGATCCTATGGCTACACCTTC.

This sequence joins TRBV7-2 and TRBJ1-3; 7 bases fit TRBD1. CDR3 length: 15 amino acids. With 1 base clipped from V and 2 bases from J, the junction kept 2 bases outside the gene matches. Germline-derived CDR1 and CDR2 are SGHTA and FQGNSA. For the CDR3, the DNA is TGTGCCAGCAGCTTAGAAGGGGGCGCTGGAAACACCATATATTTT. This sequence encodes CASSLEGGAGNTIYF.

The chain is built from TRBV18 and TRBJ1-5, with a weak D call TRBD1 (6 bases). The CDR3 has 16 residues. Germline CDR1 and CDR2: KGHSH and LQKENI. V gave up 1 base and J gave up 3 bases, with 13 bases separating them. The CDR3 sequence: CASSPRSDSYNQPQHF. The CDR3 DNA follows: TGTGCCAGCTCACCACGGTCGGACAGCTACAATCAGCCCCAGCATTTT. Full variable domain (remainder filled in from reference TRBV18 and TRBJ1-5): NAGVMQNPRHLVRRRGQEARLRCSPMKGHSHVYWYRQLPEEGLKFMVYLQKENIIDESGMPKERFSAEFPKEGPSILRIQQVVRGDSAAYFCASSPRSDSYNQPQHFGDGTRLSIL.

This clone was recorded only once. The rearrangement joins TRBV21-1 to TRBJ2-1; the table's D call, TRBD1, was not checked against the DNA. TRBV21-1 is an annotated pseudogene. This CDR3 has 14 amino acids. For the CDR3, the DNA is TGTGCCAGCAGTGACCCCGACAGGGTAAATGAGCAGTTCTTC. Protein sequence: CASSDPDRVNEQFF.

J is TRBJ2-5 and V is TRBV24-1, with 7 nucleotides matching TRBD2. In germline, CDR1 is KGHDR, CDR2 SFDVKD. With 9 bases clipped from V and 1 base from J, the junction kept 10 bases outside the gene matches. CDR3 size: 15 residues. The CDR3: CATSWGGSIQETQYF. CDR3 nucleotides: TGTGCCACCTCCTGGGGAGGGTCTATCCAAGAGACCCAGTACTTC.